Described below is a single TCR beta chain sequence and its context. The data were taken from a study of blood T cell repertoires in COVID-19. Study overall: T cells, B-cell-depleted T cells, or PBMCs supplied cDNA or gDNA.

Germline V gene lookup returns CDR1 MDHEN and CDR2 SYDVKM. The CDR3 is made up of 17 amino acids. V shed 3 bases, J shed 2 bases, and the junction held 9 bases outside the gene matches. Repertoires were generated with immunoSEQ multiplex PCR, while TCRdb's copy carries only in-frame clones and drops some. The sample yields approximately 200,000 clones, approximately 90% seen once. The J gene is TRBJ2-3, the V gene TRBV28; 9 bases match TRBD2. Sequencing was performed on PBMCs or T cells enriched from blood (not recorded which). This clonotype was sampled from a man aged 30 to 39 who had recovered from COVID-19. The CDR3 is CASSFGGRARSTDTQYF. DNA of the CDR3: TGTGCCAGCAGTTTTGGCGGGAGGGCTAGGTCCACAGATACGCAGTATTTT.